These 6 T cell receptor beta chains were all obtained from the same sample, sequenced in a study of OX40 agonist ivuxolimab in advanced cancers. Library method: the immunoSEQ multiplex PCR assay. This is the immuneACCESS table as TCRdb keeps it, with only in-frame sequences that have V and J called. A part of the clones is gone; compared with another copy, unresolved V genes explain less than half, and the rest is unexplained. A total of about 52,000 clones appear in this sample, approximately 86% of them only once. The ten top clones hold around 14% of the sample. Sequencing was performed on CD4+ or CD8+ T cells sorted from blood, taken in a trial of the OX40 agonist ivuxolimab. These receptors were obtained from an adult with an advanced solid tumor such as melanoma, head and neck, liver or kidney cancer.

In its sample, this clone was seen once. V usage is TRBV5-4 and J usage is TRBJ1-2, with unresolved D. This CDR3 is 12 amino acids long. CDR1 and CDR2 from the germline V gene are SGHNT and YYREEE (reference sequence). Trimming removed 9 bases at V and 2 bases at J, with 11 bases between. The CDR3 DNA sequence: TGTGCCACCCGAGAGGGCAACTATGGCTACACCTTC. It is translated as CATREGNYGYTF. Supplemented by reference TRBV5-4 and TRBJ1-2, the full variable domain reads ETGVTQSPTHLIKTRGQQVTLRCSSQSGHNTVSWYQQALGQGPQFIFQYYREEENGRGNFPPRFSGLQFPNYSSELNVNALELDDSALYLCATREGNYGYTFGSGTRLTVV.

The chain has TRBV5-6 and TRBJ2-7; 10 positions match TRBD1. In germline, CDR1 is SGHDT, CDR2 YYEEEE. The CDR3 is 15 amino acids. With 3 bases clipped from V and 5 bases from J, the junction kept 8 bases outside the gene matches. The CDR3 DNA is TGTGCCAGCAGCTCGATGGGACAGGGGTTACACGAGCAGTACTTC. It specifies CASSSMGQGLHEQYF.

The chain links TRBV6-5 to TRBJ1-1, with D possibly TRBD1 on 6 matching bases. Germline lookup yields CDR1 MNHEY and CDR2 SVGAGI. This CDR3 is built from 15 residues. The germline V and J ends were trimmed by 5 bases and 6 bases, with 19 bases remaining between them. The CDR3 sequence: CASSLSSTGASEAFF. The CDR3 DNA sequence: TGTGCCAGCAGTCTCTCCTCGACAGGAGCGTCTGAAGCTTTCTTT.

The rearrangement links TRBV5-1 to TRBJ2-5, with D uncertain. Germline-derived CDR1 and CDR2 are SGHRS and YFSETQ. The CDR3 length is 13 residues. V lost 0 bases and J lost 2, with 5 bases in between. CDR3 nucleotide sequence: TGCGCCAGCAGCTTGGTAGGGCAAGAGACCCAGTACTTC. Residues: CASSLVGQETQYF.

The rearrangement joins TRBV7-6 to TRBJ2-7, with 7 bases matching TRBD1. Trimming at V came to 5 bases and at J to 5 bases, leaving 12 bases not matched to a gene. This CDR3 has 15 amino acids. CDR1 SGHVS and CDR2 FNYEAQ come from the germline V gene. CDR3: CASSPTGRDRDEQYF. CDR3 coding DNA: TGTGCCAGCAGCCCAACCGGACGGGACAGAGACGAGCAGTACTTC.

CDR3 DNA: TGCGCCAGCAGCCAAGATCAGGGGGCAGGAGAAAAACTGTTTTTT. This translates into CASSQDQGAGEKLFF. The genes are TRBV4-3 and TRBJ1-4; 8 nucleotides line up with TRBD1. Germline values: CDR1 LGHNA, CDR2 YSLEER. With 0 bases clipped from V and 8 bases from J, the junction kept 5 bases outside the gene matches. CDR3 size: 15 residues.